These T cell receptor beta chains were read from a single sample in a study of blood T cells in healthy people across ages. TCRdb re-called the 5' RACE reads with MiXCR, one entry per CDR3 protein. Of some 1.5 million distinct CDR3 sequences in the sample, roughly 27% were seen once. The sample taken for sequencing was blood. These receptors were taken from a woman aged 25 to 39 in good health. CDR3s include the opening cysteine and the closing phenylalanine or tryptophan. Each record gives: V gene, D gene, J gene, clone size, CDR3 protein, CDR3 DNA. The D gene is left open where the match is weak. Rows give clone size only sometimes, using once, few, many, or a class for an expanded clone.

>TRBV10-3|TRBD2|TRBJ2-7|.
CAFSGETSGANEQYF
TGTGCCTTCAGTGGCGAGACTAGCGGGGCTAACGAGCAGTACTTC
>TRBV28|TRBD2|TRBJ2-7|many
CASSPRAERGFHEQYF
TGTGCCAGCAGCCCGCGTGCTGAGCGGGGGTTCCACGAGCAGTACTTC
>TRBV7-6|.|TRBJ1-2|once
CASSPDGTSNYGYTF
TGTGCCAGCAGCCCCGACGGGACTTCTAACTATGGCTACACCTTC
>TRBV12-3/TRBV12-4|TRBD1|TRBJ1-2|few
CASRQEDREGGYTF
TGTGCCAGCAGGCAAGAGGACAGGGAAGGTGGCTACACCTTC
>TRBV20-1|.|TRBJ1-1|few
CSARGDAGRYEAFF
TGCAGTGCTAGAGGGGACGCCGGCCGGTATGAAGCTTTCTTT
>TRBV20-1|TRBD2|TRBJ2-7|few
CSASGGGRDAYEQYF
TGCAGTGCTAGCGGGGGGGGGAGGGACGCCTACGAGCAGTACTTC
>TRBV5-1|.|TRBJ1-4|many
CASSLAGATNEKLFF
TGTGCCAGCAGCTTAGCCGGAGCAACTAATGAAAAACTGTTTTTT
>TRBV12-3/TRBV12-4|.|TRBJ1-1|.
CASSVTGLAEAFF
TGTGCCAGCAGTGTTACAGGGTTGGCTGAAGCTTTCTTT
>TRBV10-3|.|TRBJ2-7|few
CAISERTAIKYEQYF
TGTGCCATCAGTGAACGGACGGCCATCAAGTACGAGCAGTACTTC
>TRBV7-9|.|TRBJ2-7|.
CASRQVQGGGNEQYF
TGTGCCAGCAGACAAGTACAGGGAGGAGGGAACGAGCAGTACTTC
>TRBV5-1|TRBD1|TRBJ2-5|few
CASSLERTGGLGTQYF
TGCGCCAGCAGCTTGGAGAGGACAGGGGGCCTGGGGACCCAGTACTTC
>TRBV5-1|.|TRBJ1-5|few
CASREGGGDQPQHF
TGCGCCAGCAGAGAGGGGGGCGGGGATCAGCCCCAGCATTTT
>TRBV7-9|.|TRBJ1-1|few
CASSSNPGRGNTEAFF
TGTGCCAGCAGCTCAAACCCGGGACGGGGGAACACTGAAGCTTTCTTT
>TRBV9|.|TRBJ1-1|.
CASSVGGGTTEAFF
TGTGCCAGCAGCGTAGGCGGGGGTACCACTGAAGCTTTCTTT
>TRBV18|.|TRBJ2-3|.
CASSLPQGRDTQYF
TGTGCCAGCTCACTACCTCAGGGGAGAGATACGCAGTATTTT
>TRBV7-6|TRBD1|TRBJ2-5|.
CASSVQGAGLETQYF
TGTGCCAGCAGCGTACAGGGGGCTGGTTTAGAGACCCAGTACTTC
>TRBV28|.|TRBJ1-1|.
CASSLRTNTEAFF
TGTGCCAGCAGTTTACGGACGAACACTGAAGCTTTCTTT
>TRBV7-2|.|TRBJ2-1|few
CASSLRRARLNEQFF
TGTGCCAGCAGCTTGAGGCGGGCGCGGCTCAATGAGCAGTTCTTC
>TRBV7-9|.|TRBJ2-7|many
CASSLQGRNEQYF
TGTGCCAGCAGCTTACAGGGGAGGAACGAGCAGTACTTC
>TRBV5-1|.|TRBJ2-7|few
CASSLEPAGTYEQYF
TGCGCCAGCAGCTTGGAACCAGCGGGCACCTACGAGCAGTACTTC
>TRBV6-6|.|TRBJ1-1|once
CASIAIGTEAFF
TGTGCCAGCATTGCGATAGGCACTGAAGCTTTCTTT
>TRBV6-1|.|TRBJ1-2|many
CASSGALQANYGYTF
TGTGCCAGCAGTGGCGCCTTACAGGCTAACTATGGCTACACCTTC
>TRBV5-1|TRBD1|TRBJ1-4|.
CASSLVGGDEKLFF
TGCGCCAGCAGCTTGGTAGGGGGCGATGAAAAACTGTTTTTT
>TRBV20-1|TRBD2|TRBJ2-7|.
CSAPGTRVGEQYF
TGCAGTGCTCCCGGGACTAGAGTTGGTGAGCAGTACTTC
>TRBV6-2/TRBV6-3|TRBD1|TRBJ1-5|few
CASSYSGQGDNQPQHF
TGTGCCAGCAGTTACTCCGGACAGGGCGACAATCAGCCCCAGCATTTT
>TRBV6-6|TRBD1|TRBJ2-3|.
CASTPRDRSTDTQYF
TGTGCCAGCACCCCCCGGGACAGAAGCACAGATACGCAGTATTTT
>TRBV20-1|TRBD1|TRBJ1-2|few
CSAPGQPSYGYTF
TGCAGTGCCCCGGGACAGCCAAGCTATGGCTACACCTTC